This TCR beta chain was sequenced for a study of molecular identifiers for immune sequencing clone quantification. Study-wide context: Split five ways in replicates, RNA from roughly 20,000 or 100,000 naive CD8 cells had four portions sequenced. Findings of the study overall: Clones carrying above 20 RNA copies accounted for over 98% of effector molecules, under 1% in naive cells.

Naive CD8 T cells were FACS-sorted by CD8+CD4-CCR7+CD45RA+ markers. TCRdb redid the calling of the PCR reads with MiXCR, one entry per CDR3 protein. Counted here are some 580,000 distinct CDR3 sequences, about 25% occurring once; the ten biggest clones make up 0.7% to 0.95%. This clonotype was recorded at least ten times. Its antigen is undetermined. The receptor's source is a human donor in good health. Some libraries in this study had Jurkat cell RNA spiked in. The source material was naive CD8+ T cells from blood, with Jurkat cell RNA spiked in. Subset of the sample: FACS-sorted CD8+CD4-CCR7+CD45RA+ naive T cells.

The CDR3: CASRFGGGNQPQHF. The CDR3 nucleotides read TGTGCCAGCAGGTTTGGGGGGGGCAATCAGCCCCAGCATTTT. V is TRBV28 and J is TRBJ1-5; maybe TRBD1 (5 bases). V gave up 6 bases and J gave up 2 bases, with 11 bases separating them. The CDR3 contains 14 residues. Germline values: CDR1 MDHEN, CDR2 SYDVKM.